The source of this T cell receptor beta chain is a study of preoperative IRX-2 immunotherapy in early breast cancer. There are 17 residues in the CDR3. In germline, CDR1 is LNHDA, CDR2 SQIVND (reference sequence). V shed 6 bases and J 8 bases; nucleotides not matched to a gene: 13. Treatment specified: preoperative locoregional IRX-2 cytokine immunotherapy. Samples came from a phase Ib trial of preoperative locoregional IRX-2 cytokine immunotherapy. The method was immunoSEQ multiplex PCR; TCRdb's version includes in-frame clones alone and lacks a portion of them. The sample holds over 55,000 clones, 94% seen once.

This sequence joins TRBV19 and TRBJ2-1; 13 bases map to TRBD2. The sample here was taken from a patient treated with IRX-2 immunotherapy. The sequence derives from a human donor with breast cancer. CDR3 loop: CASRPLSTSGGAHEQFF. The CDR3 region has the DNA TGTGCCAGTAGACCCCTCTCAACTAGCGGGGGGGCCCATGAGCAGTTCTTC.